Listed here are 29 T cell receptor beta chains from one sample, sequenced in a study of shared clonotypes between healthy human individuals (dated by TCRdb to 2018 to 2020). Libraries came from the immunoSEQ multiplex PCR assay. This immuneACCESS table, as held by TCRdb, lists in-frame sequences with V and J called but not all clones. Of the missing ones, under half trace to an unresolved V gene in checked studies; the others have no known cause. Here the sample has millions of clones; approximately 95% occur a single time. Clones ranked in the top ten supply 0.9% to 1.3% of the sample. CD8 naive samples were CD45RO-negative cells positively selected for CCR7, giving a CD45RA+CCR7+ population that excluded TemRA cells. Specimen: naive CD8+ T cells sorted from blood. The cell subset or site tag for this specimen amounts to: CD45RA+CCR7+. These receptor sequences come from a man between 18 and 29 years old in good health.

The CDR3 spells CASSPLSERLNYGYTF. CDR3 DNA sequence: TGTGCCAGCAGCCCATTATCTGAGAGACTTAACTATGGCTACACCTTC. The rearrangement uses TRBV13 and TRBJ1-2; D is unresolved. Germline lookup yields CDR1 PRHDT and CDR2 FYEKMQ (reference sequence). With 5 bases removed from V and 1 base from J, the gap between germline ends came to 17 bases. The CDR3 contains 16 residues.

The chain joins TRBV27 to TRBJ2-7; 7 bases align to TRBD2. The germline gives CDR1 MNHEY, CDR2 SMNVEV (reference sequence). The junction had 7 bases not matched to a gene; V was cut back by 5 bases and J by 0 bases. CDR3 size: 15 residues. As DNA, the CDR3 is TGTGCCAGCAGTGCTTCTAGCGGACTCTCCTACGAGCAGTACTTC. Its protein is CASSASSGLSYEQYF.

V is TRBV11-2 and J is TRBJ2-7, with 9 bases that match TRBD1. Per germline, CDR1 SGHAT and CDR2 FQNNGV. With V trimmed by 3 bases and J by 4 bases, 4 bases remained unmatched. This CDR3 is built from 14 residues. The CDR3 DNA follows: TGTGCCAGCAGCTTCAACAGGGGGCAATACGAGCAGTACTTC. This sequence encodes CASSFNRGQYEQYF.

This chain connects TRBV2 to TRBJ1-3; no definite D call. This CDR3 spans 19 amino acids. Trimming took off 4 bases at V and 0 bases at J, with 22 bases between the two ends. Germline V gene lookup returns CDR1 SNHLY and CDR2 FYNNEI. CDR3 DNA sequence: TGTGCCAGCAGTGGACCGGGCCCTGAGCCTAAGAACTCTGGAAACACCATATATTTT. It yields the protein CASSGPGPEPKNSGNTIYF.

CDR3 nucleotide sequence: TGTGCCAGCAGCTTATCGAGAGGACTAGCGACCTACAATGAGCAGTTCTTC. Translated: CASSLSRGLATYNEQFF. The chain uses TRBV7-9 and TRBJ2-1; 9 nucleotides match TRBD2. The CDR3 sequence is 17 residues long. Losses at the gene ends were 2 bases for V and 2 bases for J; bases not matched to a gene: 7. Per germline, CDR1 SEHNR and CDR2 FQNEAQ (reference sequence).

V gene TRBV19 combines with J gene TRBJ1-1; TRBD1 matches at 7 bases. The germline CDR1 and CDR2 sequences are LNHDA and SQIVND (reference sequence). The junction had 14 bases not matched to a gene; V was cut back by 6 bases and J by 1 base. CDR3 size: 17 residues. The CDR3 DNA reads TGTGCCAGTAGCTACCCAGCCGAGACAGGGCCGAACACTGAAGCTTTCTTT. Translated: CASSYPAETGPNTEAFF. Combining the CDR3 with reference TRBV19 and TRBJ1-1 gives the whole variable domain DGGITQSPKYLFRKEGQNVTLSCEQNLNHDAMYWYRQDPGQGLRLIYYSQIVNDFQKGDIAEGYSVSREKKESFPLTVTSAQKNPTAFYLCASSYPAETGPNTEAFFGQGTRLTVV.

In DNA, the CDR3 is TGCAGCGTTGACGCCGGGACAGGGTGGGACGAGCAGTACTTC. As protein: CSVDAGTGWDEQYF. The rearrangement uses TRBV29-1 and TRBJ2-7; 9 bases are shared with TRBD1. From germline, CDR1 is SQVTM and CDR2 ANQGSEA. V trimming: 3 bases; J trimming: 5 bases; junction bases outside the gene matches: 8. The CDR3 has 14 amino acids.

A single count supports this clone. In nucleotides, the CDR3 is TGTGCCAGCATGCGCCTCCTCGAGACAGTGGGCTATGGCTACACCTTC. Translated: CASMRLLETVGYGYTF. The J gene is TRBJ1-2, the V gene TRBV2, with D perhaps matching TRBD1 (5 bases). The CDR3 consists of 16 residues. In germline, CDR1 is SNHLY, CDR2 FYNNEI. V was pared by 7 bases and J by 4 bases, with 22 bases between.

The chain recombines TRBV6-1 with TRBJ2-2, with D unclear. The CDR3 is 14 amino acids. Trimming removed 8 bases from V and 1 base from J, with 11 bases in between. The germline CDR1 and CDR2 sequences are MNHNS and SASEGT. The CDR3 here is CASSDDWNTGELFF. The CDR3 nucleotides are TGTGCCAGCTCAGACGACTGGAACACCGGGGAGCTGTTTTTT.

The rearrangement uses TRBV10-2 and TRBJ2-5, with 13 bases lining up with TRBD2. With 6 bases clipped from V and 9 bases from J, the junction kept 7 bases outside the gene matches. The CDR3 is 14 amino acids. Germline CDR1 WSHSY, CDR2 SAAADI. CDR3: CASSGLAGEWSQYF. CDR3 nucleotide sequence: TGCGCCAGCAGCGGACTAGCGGGAGAGTGGTCCCAGTACTTC.

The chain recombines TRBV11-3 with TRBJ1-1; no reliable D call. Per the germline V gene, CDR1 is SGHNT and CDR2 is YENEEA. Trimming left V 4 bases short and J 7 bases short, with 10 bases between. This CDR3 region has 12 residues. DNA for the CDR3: TGTGCCAGCAGCTCCACGCCAGGTGAAGCTTTCTTT. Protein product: CASSSTPGEAFF.

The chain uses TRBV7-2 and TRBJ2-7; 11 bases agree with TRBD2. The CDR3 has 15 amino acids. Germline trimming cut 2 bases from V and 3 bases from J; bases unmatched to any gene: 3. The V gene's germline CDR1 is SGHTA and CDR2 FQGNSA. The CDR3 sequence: CASSLSGLADYEQYF. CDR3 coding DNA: TGTGCCAGCAGCTTATCGGGACTAGCGGACTACGAGCAGTACTTC.

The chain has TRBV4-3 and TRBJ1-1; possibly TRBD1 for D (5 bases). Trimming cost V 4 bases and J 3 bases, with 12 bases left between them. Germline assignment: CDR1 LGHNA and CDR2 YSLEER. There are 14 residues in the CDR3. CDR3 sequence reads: CASSLGTRDTEAFF. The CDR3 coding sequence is TGCGCCAGCAGCCTAGGGACCCGGGACACTGAAGCTTTCTTT.

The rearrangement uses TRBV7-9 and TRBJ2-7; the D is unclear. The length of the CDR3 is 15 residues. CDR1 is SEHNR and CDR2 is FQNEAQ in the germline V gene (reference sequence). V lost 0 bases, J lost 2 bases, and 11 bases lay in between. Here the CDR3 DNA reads TGTGCCAGCAGCTTAGCGGTAGCTGAAACCTACGAGCAGTACTTC. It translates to CASSLAVAETYEQYF.

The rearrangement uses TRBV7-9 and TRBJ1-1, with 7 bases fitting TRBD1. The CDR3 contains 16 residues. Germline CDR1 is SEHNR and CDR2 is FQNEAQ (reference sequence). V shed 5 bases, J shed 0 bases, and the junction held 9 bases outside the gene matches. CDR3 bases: TGTGCCAGCAGCCCTCTCGGGGGACAGTTGAACACTGAAGCTTTCTTT. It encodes CASSPLGGQLNTEAFF.

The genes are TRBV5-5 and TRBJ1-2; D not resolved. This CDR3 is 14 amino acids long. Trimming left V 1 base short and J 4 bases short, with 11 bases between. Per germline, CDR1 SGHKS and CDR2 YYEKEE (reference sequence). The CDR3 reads CASSLIRESYGYTF. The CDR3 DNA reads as TGTGCCAGCAGCTTGATTCGGGAAAGCTATGGCTACACCTTC.

CDR3 region: CASRGRDRGLESGYTF. CDR3 in DNA: TGTGCCAGCAGGGGCCGGGACAGGGGGCTCGAGAGTGGCTACACCTTC. The rearrangement uses TRBV28 and TRBJ1-2, with TRBD1 matching 12 bases. Per germline, CDR1 MDHEN and CDR2 SYDVKM. V was clipped by 6 bases and J by 7 bases; unmatched bases: 12. The CDR3 is 16 amino acids.

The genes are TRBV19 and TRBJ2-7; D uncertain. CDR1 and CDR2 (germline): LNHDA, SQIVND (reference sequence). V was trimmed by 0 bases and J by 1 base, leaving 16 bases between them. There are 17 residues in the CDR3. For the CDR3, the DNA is TGTGCCAGTAGTATAGATCTCGGAGAAGGGCCGTCCTACGAGCAGTACTTC. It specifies CASSIDLGEGPSYEQYF.

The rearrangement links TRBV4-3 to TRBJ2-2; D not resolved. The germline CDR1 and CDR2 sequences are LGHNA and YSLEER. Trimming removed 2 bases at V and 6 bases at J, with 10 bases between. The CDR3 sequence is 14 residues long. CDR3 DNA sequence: TGCGCCAGCAGCCAAACGGGTTCGTCCGGGGAGCTGTTTTTT. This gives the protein CASSQTGSSGELFF.

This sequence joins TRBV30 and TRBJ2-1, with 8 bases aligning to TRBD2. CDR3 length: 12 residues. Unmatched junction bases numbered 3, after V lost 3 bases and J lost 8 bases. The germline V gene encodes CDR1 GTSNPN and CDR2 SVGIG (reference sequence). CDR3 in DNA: TGTGCCTGGAGGGAACTAGCGGATGAGCAGTTCTTC. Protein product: CAWRELADEQFF.

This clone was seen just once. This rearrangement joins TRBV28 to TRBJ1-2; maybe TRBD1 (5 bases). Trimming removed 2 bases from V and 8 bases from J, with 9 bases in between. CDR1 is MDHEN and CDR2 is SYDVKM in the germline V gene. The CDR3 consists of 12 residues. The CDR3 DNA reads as TGTGCCAGCAGTTTAGTGCAGGGCGGCTACACCTTC. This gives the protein CASSLVQGGYTF.

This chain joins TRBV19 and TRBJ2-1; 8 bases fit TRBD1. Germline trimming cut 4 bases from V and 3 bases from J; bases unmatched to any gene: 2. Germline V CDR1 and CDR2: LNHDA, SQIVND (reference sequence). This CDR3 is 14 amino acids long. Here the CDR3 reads CASSNGQGYNEQFF. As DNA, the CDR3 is TGTGCCAGTAGTAATGGACAGGGCTACAATGAGCAGTTCTTC.

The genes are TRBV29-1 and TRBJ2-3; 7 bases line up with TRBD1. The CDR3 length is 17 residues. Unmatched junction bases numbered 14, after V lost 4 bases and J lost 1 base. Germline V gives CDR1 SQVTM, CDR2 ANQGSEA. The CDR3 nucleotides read TGCAGCGTTGCCGGCACGGACAGGAACTATCGCACAGATACGCAGTATTTT. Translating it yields CSVAGTDRNYRTDTQYF.

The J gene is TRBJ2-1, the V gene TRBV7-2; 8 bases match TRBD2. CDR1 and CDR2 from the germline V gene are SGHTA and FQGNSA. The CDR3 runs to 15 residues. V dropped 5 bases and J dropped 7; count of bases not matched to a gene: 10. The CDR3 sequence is CASSIWAGGANEQFF. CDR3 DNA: TGTGCCAGCAGCATCTGGGCCGGGGGGGCTAATGAGCAGTTCTTC.

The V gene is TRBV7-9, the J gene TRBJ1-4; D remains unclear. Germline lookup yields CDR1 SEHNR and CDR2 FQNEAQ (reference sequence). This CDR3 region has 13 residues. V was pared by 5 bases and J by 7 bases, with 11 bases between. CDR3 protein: CASSPTLGEKLFF. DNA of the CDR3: TGTGCCAGCAGCCCCACGTTGGGTGAAAAACTGTTTTTT.

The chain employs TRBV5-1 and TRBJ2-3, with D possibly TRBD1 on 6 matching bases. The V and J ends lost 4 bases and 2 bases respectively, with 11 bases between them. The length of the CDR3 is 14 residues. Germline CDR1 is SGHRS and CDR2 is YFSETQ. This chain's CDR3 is CASSPGQLTDTQYF. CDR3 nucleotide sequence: TGCGCCAGCAGCCCAGGACAGCTCACAGATACGCAGTATTTT.

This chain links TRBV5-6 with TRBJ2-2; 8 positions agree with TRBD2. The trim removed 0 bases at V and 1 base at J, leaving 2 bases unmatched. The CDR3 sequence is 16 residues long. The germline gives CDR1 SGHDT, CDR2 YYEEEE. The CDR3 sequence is CASSLDREGNTGELFF. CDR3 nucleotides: TGTGCCAGCAGCTTGGACCGGGAGGGGAACACCGGGGAGCTGTTTTTT.

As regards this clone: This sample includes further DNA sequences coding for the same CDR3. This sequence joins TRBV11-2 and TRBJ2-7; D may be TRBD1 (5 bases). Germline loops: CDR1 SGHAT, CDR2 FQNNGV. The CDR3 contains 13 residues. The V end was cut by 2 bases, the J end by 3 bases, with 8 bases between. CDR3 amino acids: CASSLSGFYEQYF. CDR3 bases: TGTGCCAGCAGCTTATCAGGGTTCTACGAGCAGTACTTC.

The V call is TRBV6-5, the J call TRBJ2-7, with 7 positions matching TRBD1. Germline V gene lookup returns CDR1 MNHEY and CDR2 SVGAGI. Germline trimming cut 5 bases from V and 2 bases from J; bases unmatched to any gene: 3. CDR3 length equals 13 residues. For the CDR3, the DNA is TGTGCCAGCAGTCAGGGACAGACCTACGAGCAGTACTTC. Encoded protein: CASSQGQTYEQYF.